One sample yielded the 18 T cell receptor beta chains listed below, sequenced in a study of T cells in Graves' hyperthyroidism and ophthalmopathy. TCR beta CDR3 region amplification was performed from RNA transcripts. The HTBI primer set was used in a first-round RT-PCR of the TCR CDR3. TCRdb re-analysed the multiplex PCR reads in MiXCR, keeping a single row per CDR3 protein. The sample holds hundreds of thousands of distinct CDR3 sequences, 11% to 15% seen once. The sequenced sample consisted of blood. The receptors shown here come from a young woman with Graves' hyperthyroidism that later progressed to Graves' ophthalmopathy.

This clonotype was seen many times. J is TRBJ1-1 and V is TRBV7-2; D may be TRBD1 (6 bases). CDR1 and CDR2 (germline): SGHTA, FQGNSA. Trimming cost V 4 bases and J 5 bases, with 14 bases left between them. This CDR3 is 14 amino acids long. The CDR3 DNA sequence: TGTGCCAGCAGCTCACAGGGTGGGTGGACTGAAGCTTTCTTT. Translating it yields CASSSQGGWTEAFF. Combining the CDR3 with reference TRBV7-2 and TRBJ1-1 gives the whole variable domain GAGVSQSPSNKVTEKGKDVELRCDPISGHTALYWYRQSLGQGLEFLIYFQGNSAPDKSGLPSDRFSAERTGGSVSTLTIQRTQQEDSAVYLCASSSQGGWTEAFFGQGTRLTVV.

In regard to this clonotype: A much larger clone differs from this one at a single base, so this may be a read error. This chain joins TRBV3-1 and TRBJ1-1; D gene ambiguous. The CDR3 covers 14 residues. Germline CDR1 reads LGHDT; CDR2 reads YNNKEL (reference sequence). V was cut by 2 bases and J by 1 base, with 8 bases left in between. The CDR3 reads CASSQKLENTEAFF. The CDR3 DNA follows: TGTGCCAGCAGCCAAAAGTTAGAGAACACTGAAGCTTTCTTT.

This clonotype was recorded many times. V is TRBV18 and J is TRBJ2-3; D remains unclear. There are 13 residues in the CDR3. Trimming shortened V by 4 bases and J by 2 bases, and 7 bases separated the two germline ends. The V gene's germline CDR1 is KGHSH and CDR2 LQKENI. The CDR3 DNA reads TGTGCCAGCTCACGACTTCCCACAGATACGCAGTATTTT. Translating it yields CASSRLPTDTQYF.

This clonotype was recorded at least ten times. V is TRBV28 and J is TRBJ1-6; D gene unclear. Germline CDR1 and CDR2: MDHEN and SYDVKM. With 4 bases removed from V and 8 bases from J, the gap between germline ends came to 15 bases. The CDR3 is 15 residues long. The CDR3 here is CASSYIGYFDSPLHF. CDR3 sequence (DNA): TGTGCCAGCAGTTACATAGGCTATTTTGATTCACCCCTCCACTTT.

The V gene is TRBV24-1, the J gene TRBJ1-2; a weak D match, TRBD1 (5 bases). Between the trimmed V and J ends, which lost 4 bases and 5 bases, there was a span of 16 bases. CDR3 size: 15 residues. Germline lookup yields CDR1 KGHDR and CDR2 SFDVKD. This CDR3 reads CATSDGGQGKYGYTF. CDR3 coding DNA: TGTGCCACCAGTGACGGCGGGCAGGGAAAGTATGGCTACACCTTC.

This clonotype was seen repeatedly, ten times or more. This chain's CDR3 is CATSDLQGGQGGETNEKLFF. CDR3 bases: TGTGCCACCAGTGATTTGCAAGGGGGACAGGGGGGCGAAACTAATGAAAAACTGTTTTTT. This rearrangement joins TRBV24-1 to TRBJ1-4, with 11 bases identical to TRBD1. This CDR3 is built from 20 residues. Germline V CDR1 and CDR2: KGHDR, SFDVKD. Trimming took 0 bases from V and 1 from J; bases not matched to a gene: 9.

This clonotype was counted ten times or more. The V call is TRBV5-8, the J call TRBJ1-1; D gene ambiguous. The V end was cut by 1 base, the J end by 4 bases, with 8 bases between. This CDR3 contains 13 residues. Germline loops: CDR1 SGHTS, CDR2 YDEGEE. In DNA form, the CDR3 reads TGTGCCAGCAGCTTGAAAATGGGCACTGAAGCTTTCTTT. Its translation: CASSLKMGTEAFF.

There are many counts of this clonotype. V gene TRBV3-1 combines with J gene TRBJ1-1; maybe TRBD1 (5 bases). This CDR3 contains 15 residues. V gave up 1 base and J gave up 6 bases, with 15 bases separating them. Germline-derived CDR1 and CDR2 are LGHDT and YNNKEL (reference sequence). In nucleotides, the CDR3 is TGTGCCAGCAGCCAAGGGGGGGTAAAAGGGTCTGAAGCTTTCTTT. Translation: CASSQGGVKGSEAFF.

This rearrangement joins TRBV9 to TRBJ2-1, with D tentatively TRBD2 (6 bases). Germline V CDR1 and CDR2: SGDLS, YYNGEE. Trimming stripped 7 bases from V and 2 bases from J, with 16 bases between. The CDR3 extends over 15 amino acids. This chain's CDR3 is CASAGRARTYNEQFF. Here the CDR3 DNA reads TGTGCCAGCGCGGGGCGGGCGAGAACCTACAATGAGCAGTTCTTC.

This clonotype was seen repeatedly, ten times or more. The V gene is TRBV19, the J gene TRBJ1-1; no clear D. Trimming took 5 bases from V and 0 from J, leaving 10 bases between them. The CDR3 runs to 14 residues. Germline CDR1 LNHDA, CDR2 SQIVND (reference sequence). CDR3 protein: CASSVQIMNTEAFF. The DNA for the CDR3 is TGTGCCAGTAGTGTACAGATAATGAACACTGAAGCTTTCTTT.

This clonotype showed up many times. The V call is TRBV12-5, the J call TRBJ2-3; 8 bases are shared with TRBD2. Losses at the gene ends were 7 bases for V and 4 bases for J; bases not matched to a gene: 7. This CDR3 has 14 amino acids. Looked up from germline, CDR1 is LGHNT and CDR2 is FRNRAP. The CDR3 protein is CASDQAGASDTQYF. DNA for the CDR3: TGTGCTAGTGACCAAGCGGGAGCGTCAGATACGCAGTATTTT.

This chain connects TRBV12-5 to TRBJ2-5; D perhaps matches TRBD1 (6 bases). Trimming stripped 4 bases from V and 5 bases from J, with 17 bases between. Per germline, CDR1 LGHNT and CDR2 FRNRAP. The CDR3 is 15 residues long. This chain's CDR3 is CASGWGPLGAETQYF. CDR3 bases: TGTGCTAGTGGTTGGGGGCCCCTGGGGGCCGAGACCCAGTACTTC.

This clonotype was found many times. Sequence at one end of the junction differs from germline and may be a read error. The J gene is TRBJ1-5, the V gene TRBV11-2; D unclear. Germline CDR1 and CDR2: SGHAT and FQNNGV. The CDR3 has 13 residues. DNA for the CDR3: TGTGCCAACAGCTTAGATCTAGAACGGCCCCAGCATTTT. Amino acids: CANSLDLERPQHF. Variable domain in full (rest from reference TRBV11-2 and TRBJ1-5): EAGVAQSPRYKIIEKRQSVAFWCNPISGHATLYWYQQILGQGPKLLIQFQNNGVVDDSQLPKDRFSAERLKGVDSTLKIQPAKLEDSAVYLCANSLDLERPQHFGDGTRLSIL.

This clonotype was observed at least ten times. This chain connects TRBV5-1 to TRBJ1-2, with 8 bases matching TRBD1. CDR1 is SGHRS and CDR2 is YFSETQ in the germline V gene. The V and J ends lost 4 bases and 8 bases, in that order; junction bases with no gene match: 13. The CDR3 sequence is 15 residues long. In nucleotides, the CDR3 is TGCGCCAGCAGCCTGGACAGGGTGGAGGCCGGCGGCTACACCTTC. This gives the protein CASSLDRVEAGGYTF.

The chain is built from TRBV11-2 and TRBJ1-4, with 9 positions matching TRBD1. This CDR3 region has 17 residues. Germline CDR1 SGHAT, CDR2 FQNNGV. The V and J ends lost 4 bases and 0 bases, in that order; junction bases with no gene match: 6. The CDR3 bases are TGTGCCAGCAGCTACAACAGGGGGCGGACAACTAATGAAAAACTGTTTTTT. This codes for CASSYNRGRTTNEKLFF.

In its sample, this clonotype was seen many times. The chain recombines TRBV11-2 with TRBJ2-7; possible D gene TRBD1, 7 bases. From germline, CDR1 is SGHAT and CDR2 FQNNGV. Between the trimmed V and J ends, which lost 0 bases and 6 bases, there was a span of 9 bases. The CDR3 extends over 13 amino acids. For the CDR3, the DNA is TGTGCCAGCAGCTTAGATCAGGGGGGCGAGCAGTACTTC. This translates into CASSLDQGGEQYF.

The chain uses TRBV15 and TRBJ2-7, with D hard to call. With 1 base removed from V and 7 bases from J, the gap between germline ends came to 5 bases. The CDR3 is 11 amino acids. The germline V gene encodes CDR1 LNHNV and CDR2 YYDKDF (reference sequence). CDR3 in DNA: TGTGCCACCAGCAGAGCCGGTGAGCAGTACTTC. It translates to CATSRAGEQYF.

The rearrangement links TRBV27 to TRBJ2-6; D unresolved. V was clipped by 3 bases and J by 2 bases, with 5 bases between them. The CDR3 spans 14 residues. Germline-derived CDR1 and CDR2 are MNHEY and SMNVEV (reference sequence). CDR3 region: CASSFLTGANVLTF. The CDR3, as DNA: TGTGCCAGCAGTTTCTTGACTGGGGCCAACGTCCTGACTTTC.